This TCR beta chain was sequenced during a study of T cell repertoires in cytomegalovirus infection. Study as a whole: CMV infection and matching HLA type were both indicated by public TCR beta signatures. Study-wide results and limits: What dominated the ex vivo response were HLA-C-restricted CMV-specific TCR beta clonotypes. CMV carriers having the relevant HLA were flagged by cumulative public TCR beta family frequency.

TCRdb called the reads again in MiXCR, with one record for every CDR3 protein. The sample records 150,000 to 200,000 distinct CDR3 sequences, roughly 28% being singletons. Germline CDR1 reads GTSNPN; CDR2 reads SVGIG (reference sequence). V shed 0 bases and J shed 2 bases, with 11 bases lying between them. The CDR3 is 15 amino acids. Of note for this clonotype: The antigen remains unidentified.

The sequence derives from a human donor in good health (CMV status not recorded). Some clones in this sample may be carry-over from other donors' samples. The V gene is TRBV30, the J gene TRBJ2-1; TRBD1 might be the D (6 bases). Input material: PBMCs. The CDR3 DNA follows: TGTGCCTGGAGTGTGAGGGGGACAACCTACAATGAGCAGTTCTTC. Translated: CAWSVRGTTYNEQFF. Drawing the rest from reference TRBV30 and TRBJ2-1, the complete variable domain is SQTIHQWPATLVQPVGSPLSLECTVEGTSNPNLYWYRQAAGRGLQLLFYSVGIGQISSEVPQNLSASRPQDRQFILSSKKLLLSDSGFYLCAWSVRGTTYNEQFFGPGTRLTVL.